This T cell receptor beta chain was sequenced during a study of OX40 agonist ivuxolimab in advanced cancers. Background for the entire study: Ivuxolimab was an agonistic, fully human IgG2 monoclonal antibody directed against OX40 (CD134), a costimulatory receptor. Prior anti-PD-1, anti-PD-L1 or anti-CTLA-4 therapy was permitted, and checkpoint inhibitors had been received by less than 45% of dose-escalation patients. Three dose-escalation patients achieved partial responses, one with hepatocellular carcinoma and two with cutaneous melanoma. The monotherapy dose-escalation portion (N of about 50 patients) of the phase I ivuxolimab trial is reported in the paper. Peripheral TCRbeta sequencing aimed to test whether ivuxolimab altered TCR sequence diversity and caused clonal T-cell expansion. Intravenous ivuxolimab was administered to patients every 2 weeks at six dose levels: 0.01, 0.1, 0.3, 1.5, 3 and 10 mg/kg. Of the roughly 51 dose-escalation patients, hepatocellular carcinoma was present in around 20, melanoma in around 15, renal cell carcinoma in 9 and head and neck cancer in 9. In the dose-escalation cohort, over 65% of patients were male, and the mean age was approximately 60 years, with a range of about 23 to 85. General findings and caveats noted by the study authors: Antigen specificity was not determined for the clonally expanded peripheral T cells. Partial responders in the 0.1-3.0 mg/kg groups had among the lowest normalized peripheral clonal expansion, especially among CD8+ T cells. Low levels of normalized T-cell clonal expansion were also seen in some nonresponding patients. On average, CD8+ T cells showed more expanded clones than CD4+ T cells after ivuxolimab. At doses of 0.1 to 3.0 mg/kg, clonal expansion of both CD4+ and CD8+ T cells in blood was seen between baseline and week 6.

Sequences MNHEY (CDR1) and SVGAGI (CDR2) are obtained from the germline V gene. Trimming takes 2 bases off V and 4 bases off J; junction bases not matched to a gene: 4. The CDR3 has 16 amino acids, counting the end cysteine and phenylalanine. Kept here is only the CDR3 DNA, which spans 48 bases and is read in frame from base 1. Genomic DNA was isolated from the sorted cells so that the TCRbeta CDR3 region could be sequenced. The immunoSEQ Assay was used to sequence the TCRbeta CDR3 regions. Drawn from immuneACCESS, this table holds only the in-frame rearrangements with V and J called that TCRdb kept. Clones are partly lost; checked studies trace under half to an unresolved V gene and leave the rest unexplained. Recorded for this sample are roughly 52,000 clones; approximately 84% of them occurred a single time. About 1.2% of the sample is taken by the ten largest. The trial excluded patients who had a history of autoimmune disease or who were on systemic immunosuppression. Peripheral blood for TCR sequencing was collected from all dose cohorts at baseline, on cycle 4 day 1, and on cycle 7 day 1. Samples were obtained from an open-label, multicenter, first-in-human phase I dose-escalation trial of ivuxolimab. Adults with locally advanced or metastatic melanoma, renal cell, hepatocellular, or head and neck squamous cell carcinoma were enrolled in the trial. Before TCR sequencing, CD4+ T cells and CD8+ T cells from peripheral blood were sorted into separate populations.

Turning to this clone: The target of this receptor is not known. The sample holds no much larger clone one base away, and base qualities are not on file.

The source is an adult with an advanced solid tumor such as melanoma, head and neck, liver or kidney cancer. This receptor chain uses TRBV6-5 and TRBJ2-3, and 12 junctional nucleotides match TRBD2. This specimen was CD4+ or CD8+ T cells sorted from blood, taken in a trial of the OX40 agonist ivuxolimab. In nucleotide form, the sequence is TGTGCCAGCAGTTACCGACTAGCGGGAGCGGCAGATACGCAGTATTTT. The encoded protein is CASSYRLAGAADTQYF.